This entry features one T cell receptor beta chain sequence. Its cognate antigen is unknown. The data belong to a study of cytotoxic CD8 clonotypes in ibrutinib-treated CLL. Study-level results: Sampling schedules were unmatched across sustained-remission and progressing patients. Public clonotypes were rare and shrank or held steady on treatment.

Cryopreserved PBMCs were the source of roughly 2 micrograms of genomic DNA, which went to TCR beta libraries. This CDR3 region has 15 residues. The germline gives CDR1 MDHEN, CDR2 SYDVKM. Trimming pared 2 bases from V and 7 bases from J, leaving 17 bases between. Sequencing sought depths of 1 in 200,000 to 1 in 1 million T cells. This table comes from immunoSEQ multiplex PCR, and its TCRdb copy is limited to in-frame clones, with some not included. The sample includes some 300,000 clones, almost 80% of them seen just once. The chain uses TRBV28 and TRBJ1-2; D unclear. This TCR was recovered from a human donor with chronic lymphocytic leukemia. The input for sequencing was PBMCs, taken before ibrutinib treatment. The CDR3 nucleotides read TGTGCCAGCAGTTTAACAGACGCCGCTTTAGGTGGCTACACCTTC. This sequence encodes CASSLTDAALGGYTF.